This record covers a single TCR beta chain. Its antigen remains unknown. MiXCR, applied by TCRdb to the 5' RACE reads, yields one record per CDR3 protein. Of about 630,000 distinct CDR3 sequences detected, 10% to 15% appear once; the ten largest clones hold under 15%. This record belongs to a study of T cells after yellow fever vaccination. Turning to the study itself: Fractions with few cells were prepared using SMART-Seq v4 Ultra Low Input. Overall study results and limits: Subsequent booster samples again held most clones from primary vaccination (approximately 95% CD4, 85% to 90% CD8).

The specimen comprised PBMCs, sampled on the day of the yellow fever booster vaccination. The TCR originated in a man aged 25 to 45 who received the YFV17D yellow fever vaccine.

The CDR3 spells CASSPVRATRTFF. CDR3 nucleotide sequence: TGTGCCAGCTCACCGGTACGCGCAACTCGAACTTTCTTT. The chain employs TRBV18 and TRBJ1-1; D unclear. The germline V gene encodes CDR1 KGHSH and CDR2 LQKENI. Trimming cost V 3 bases and J 12 bases, with 17 bases left between them. The CDR3 is made up of 13 amino acids. Combining the CDR3 with reference TRBV18 and TRBJ1-1 gives the whole variable domain NAGVMQNPRHLVRRRGQEARLRCSPMKGHSHVYWYRQLPEEGLKFMVYLQKENIIDESGMPKERFSAEFPKEGPSILRIQQVVRGDSAAYFCASSPVRATRTFFGQGTRLTVV.